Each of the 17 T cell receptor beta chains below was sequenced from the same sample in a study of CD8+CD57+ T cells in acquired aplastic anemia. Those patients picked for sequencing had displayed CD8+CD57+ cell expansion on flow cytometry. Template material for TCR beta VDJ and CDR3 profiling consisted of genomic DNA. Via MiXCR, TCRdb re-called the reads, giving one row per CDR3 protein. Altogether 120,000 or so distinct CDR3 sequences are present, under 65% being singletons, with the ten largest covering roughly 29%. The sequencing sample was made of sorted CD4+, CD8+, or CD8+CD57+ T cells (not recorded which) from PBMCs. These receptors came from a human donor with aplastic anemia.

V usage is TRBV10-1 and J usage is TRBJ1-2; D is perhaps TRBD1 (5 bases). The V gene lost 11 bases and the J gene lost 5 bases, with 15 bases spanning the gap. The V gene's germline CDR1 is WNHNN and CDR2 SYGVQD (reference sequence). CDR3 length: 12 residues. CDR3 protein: CAPGGDRYGYTF. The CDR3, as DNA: TGCGCCCCGGGAGGGGATAGGTATGGCTACACCTTC.

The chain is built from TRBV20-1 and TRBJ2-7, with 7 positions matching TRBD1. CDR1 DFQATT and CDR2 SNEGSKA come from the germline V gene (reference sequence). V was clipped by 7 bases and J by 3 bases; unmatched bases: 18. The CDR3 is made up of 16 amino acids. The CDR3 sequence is CSVPPRTGQNFYEQYF. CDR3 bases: TGCAGTGTCCCGCCTCGAACGGGACAGAACTTCTACGAGCAGTACTTC.

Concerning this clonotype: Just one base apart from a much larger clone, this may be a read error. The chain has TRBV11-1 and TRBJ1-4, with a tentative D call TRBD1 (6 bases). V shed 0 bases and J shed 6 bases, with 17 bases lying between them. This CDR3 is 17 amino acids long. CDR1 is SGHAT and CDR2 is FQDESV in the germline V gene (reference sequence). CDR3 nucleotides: TGTGCCAGCAGCTTAGCGTTTCGACAGGCTGTAGATGAAAAACTGTTTTTT. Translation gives CASSLAFRQAVDEKLFF.

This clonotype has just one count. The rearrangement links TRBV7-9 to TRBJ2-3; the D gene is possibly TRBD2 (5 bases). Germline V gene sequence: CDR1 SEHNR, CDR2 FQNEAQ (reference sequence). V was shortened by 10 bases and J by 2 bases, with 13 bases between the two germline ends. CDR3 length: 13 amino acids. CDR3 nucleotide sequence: TGTGCCATCGCGGGCCCCGTCACAGATACGCAGTATTTT. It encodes CAIAGPVTDTQYF.

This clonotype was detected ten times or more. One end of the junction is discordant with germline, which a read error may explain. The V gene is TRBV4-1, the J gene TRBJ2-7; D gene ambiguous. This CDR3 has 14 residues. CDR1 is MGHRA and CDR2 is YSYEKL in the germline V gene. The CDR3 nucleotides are TGCGCCAGCAGCCAAGATGCGGATACCTACGAGCAGTGCTTC. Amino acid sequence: CASSQDADTYEQCF.

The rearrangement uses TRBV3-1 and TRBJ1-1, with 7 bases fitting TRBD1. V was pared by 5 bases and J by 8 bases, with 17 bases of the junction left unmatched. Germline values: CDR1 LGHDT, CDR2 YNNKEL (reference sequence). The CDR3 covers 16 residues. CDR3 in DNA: TGTGCCAGCAGCGGCGGAACAGGGGTTTACCTGGACGAAGCTTTCTTT. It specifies CASSGGTGVYLDEAFF. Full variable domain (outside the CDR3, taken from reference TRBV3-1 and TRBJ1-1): DTAVSQTPKYLVTQMGNDKSIKCEQNLGHDTMYWYKQDSKKFLKIMFSYNNKELIINETVPNRFSPKSPDKAHLNLHINSLELGDSAVYFCASSGGTGVYLDEAFFGQGTRLTVV.

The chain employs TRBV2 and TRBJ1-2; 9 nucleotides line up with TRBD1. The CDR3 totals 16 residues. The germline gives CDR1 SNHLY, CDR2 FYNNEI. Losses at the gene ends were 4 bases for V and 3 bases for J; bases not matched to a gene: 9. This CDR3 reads CASSVYLTGGDYGYTF. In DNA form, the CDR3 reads TGTGCCAGCAGTGTGTACCTGACAGGGGGTGACTATGGCTACACCTTC.

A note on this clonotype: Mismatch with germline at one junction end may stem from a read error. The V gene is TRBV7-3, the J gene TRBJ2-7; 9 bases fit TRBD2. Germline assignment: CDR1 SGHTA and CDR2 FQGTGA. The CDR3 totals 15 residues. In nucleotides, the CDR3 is TGTGCCAGCAGCTTACGTAGCGGGGGCGACTACGATCAGTACTTC. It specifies CASSLRSGGDYDQYF.

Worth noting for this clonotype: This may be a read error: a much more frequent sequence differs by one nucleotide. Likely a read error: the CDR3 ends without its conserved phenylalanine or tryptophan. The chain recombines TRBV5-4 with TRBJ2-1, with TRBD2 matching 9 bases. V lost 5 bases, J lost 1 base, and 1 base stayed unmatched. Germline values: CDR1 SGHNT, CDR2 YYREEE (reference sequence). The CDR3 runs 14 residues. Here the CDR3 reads CASRLAGSYNEQFS. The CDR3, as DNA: TGTGCCAGCAGGCTAGCGGGGTCCTACAATGAGCAGTTCTCC.

The CDR3 nucleotides are TGTGCCATCACCTCTCGGACAGGGGGAACCGGAGACACCATATATTTT. It translates to CAITSRTGGTGDTIYF. V usage is TRBV10-3 and J usage is TRBJ1-3; 10 bases are shared with TRBD1. The CDR3 runs 16 residues. Germline V gene sequence: CDR1 ENHRY, CDR2 SYGVKD. The ends lost 7 bases at V and 8 bases at J; junction bases unmatched: 14.

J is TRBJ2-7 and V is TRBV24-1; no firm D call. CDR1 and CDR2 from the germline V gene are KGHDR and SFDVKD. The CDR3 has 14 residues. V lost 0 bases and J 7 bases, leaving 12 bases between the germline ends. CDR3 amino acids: CATSDLTRPGEQYF. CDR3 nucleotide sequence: TGTGCCACCAGTGATTTGACCAGGCCGGGTGAGCAGTACTTC.

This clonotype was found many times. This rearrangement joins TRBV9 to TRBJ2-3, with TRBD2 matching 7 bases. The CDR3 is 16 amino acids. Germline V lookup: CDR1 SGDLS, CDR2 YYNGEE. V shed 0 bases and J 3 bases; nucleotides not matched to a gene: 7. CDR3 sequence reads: CASSVVASGPTDTQYF. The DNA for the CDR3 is TGTGCCAGCAGCGTAGTGGCTAGCGGTCCGACAGATACGCAGTATTTT.

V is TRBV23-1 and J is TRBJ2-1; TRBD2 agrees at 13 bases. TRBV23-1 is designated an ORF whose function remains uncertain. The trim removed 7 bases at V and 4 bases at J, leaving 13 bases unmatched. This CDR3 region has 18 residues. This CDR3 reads CASNSLGLAGTKYNEQFF. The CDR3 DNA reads TGCGCCAGCAACTCGTTGGGACTAGCGGGGACCAAATACAATGAGCAGTTCTTC.

In nucleotides, the CDR3 is TGTGCCACCAGTGATATCCACTCCCGCTTGGGCAGACCTAGCGGGAGACAAGAGCAGTACTTC. The encoded protein is CATSDIHSRLGRPSGRQEQYF. The rearrangement links TRBV24-1 to TRBJ2-7; 10 nucleotides match TRBD2. With V trimmed by 3 bases and J by 7 bases, 26 bases remained unmatched. This CDR3 contains 21 residues. CDR1 is KGHDR and CDR2 is SFDVKD in the germline V gene.

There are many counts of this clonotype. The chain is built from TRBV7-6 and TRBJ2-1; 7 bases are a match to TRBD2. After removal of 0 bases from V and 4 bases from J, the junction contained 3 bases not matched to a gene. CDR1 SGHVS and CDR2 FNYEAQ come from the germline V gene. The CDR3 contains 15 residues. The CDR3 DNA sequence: TGTGCCAGCAGCTTAGCGGCTAGCGGTTACAATGAGCAGTTCTTC. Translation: CASSLAASGYNEQFF.

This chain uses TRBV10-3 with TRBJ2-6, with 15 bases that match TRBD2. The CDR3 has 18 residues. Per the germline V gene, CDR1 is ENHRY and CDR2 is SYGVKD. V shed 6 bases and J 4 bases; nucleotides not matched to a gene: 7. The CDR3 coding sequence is TGTGCCATCAGCCGGGGACTAGCGGGAGGATTAGGGGCCAACGTCCTGACTTTC. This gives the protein CAISRGLAGGLGANVLTF.

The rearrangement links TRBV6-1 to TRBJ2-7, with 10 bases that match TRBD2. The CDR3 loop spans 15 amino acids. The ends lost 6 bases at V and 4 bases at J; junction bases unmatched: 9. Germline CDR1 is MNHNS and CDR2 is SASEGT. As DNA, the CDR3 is TGTGCCAGCAGAAACTTAGCGGGAGGAGGGTACGAGCAGTACTTC. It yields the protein CASRNLAGGGYEQYF.